The 21 T cell receptor beta chains given below trace back to one sample, sequenced in a study of neurological immune-mediated disorders. Via MiXCR, TCRdb re-called the 5' RACE reads, giving one row per CDR3 protein. The profile shows fewer than 30,000 distinct CDR3 sequences, 6.5% to 8% of them singletons. The sequenced sample consisted of PBMCs. These TCRs come from a woman aged 40 to 55 in good health.

In this sample, this clonotype turned up many times. The chain uses TRBV20-1 and TRBJ2-1; TRBD1 agrees at 12 bases. Looked up from germline, CDR1 is DFQATT and CDR2 is SNEGSKA (reference sequence). With 8 bases clipped from V and 6 bases from J, the junction kept 5 bases outside the gene matches. The length of the CDR3 is 13 residues. CDR3 residues: CSPGTGGLNEQFF. As DNA, the CDR3 is TGCAGTCCGGGGACAGGGGGCCTCAATGAGCAGTTCTTC.

This clonotype turned up a few times. V gene TRBV20-1 combines with J gene TRBJ1-1, with D tentatively TRBD1 (5 bases). Germline assignment: CDR1 DFQATT and CDR2 SNEGSKA (reference sequence). V was cut by 0 bases and J by 0 bases, with 11 bases left in between. This CDR3 comprises 15 residues. The CDR3 reads CSARDVRGVNTEAFF. In DNA form, the CDR3 reads TGCAGTGCTAGAGATGTCCGGGGGGTGAACACTGAAGCTTTCTTT.

There are many counts of this clonotype. One end of the junction fails to match germline, which may point to a read error. The V gene is TRBV11-2, the J gene TRBJ2-5; D unclear. Germline V CDR1 and CDR2: SGHAT, FQNNGV. This CDR3 comprises 11 residues. The CDR3 loop reads CASSLKETQYF. Here the CDR3 DNA reads TGCGCCAGCAGCTTAAAAGAGACCCAGTACTTC.

This clonotype appeared many times. The chain employs TRBV5-4 and TRBJ2-3; perhaps TRBD2 as D (5 bases). V was cut by 5 bases and J by 2 bases, with 18 bases left in between. Germline V gene lookup returns CDR1 SGHNT and CDR2 YYREEE (reference sequence). The length of the CDR3 is 16 residues. CDR3: CASRLRVDLATDTQYF. The CDR3 region has the DNA TGTGCCAGCAGACTTAGGGTTGATCTAGCCACAGATACGCAGTATTTT.

This clonotype was recorded many times. This sequence joins TRBV5-5 and TRBJ2-6; D unresolved. The V and J ends lost 4 bases and 2 bases respectively, with 10 bases between them. CDR1 SGHKS and CDR2 YYEKEE come from the germline V gene (reference sequence). The CDR3 spans 15 residues. For the CDR3, the DNA is TGTGCCAGCAGCGTTACTCCAACTGGGGCCAACGTCCTGACTTTC. This gives the protein CASSVTPTGANVLTF. Complete variable domain (other parts from reference TRBV5-5 and TRBJ2-6): DAGVTQSPTHLIKTRGQQVTLRCSPISGHKSVSWYQQVLGQGPQFIFQYYEKEERGRGNFPDRFSARQFPNYSSELNVNALLLGDSALYLCASSVTPTGANVLTFGAGSRLTVL.

This clonotype has at least ten counts. The V call is TRBV6-2 or TRBV6-3, the J call TRBJ2-7; the D gene is possibly TRBD1 (6 bases). V was cut by 4 bases and J by 3 bases, with 10 bases left in between. The CDR3 runs to 13 residues. Germline CDR1 reads MNHEY; CDR2 reads SVGEGT. DNA for the CDR3: TGTGCCAGCAGTTGGACAGTTAGCTACGAGCAGTACTTC. It translates to CASSWTVSYEQYF.

This clonotype was found many times. The CDR3 DNA reads as TGCGCCAGCAGCGGCGACGGGACTAGCGGGAGGATGGTTGAGCAGTTCTTC. Its translation: CASSGDGTSGRMVEQFF. The chain links TRBV5-1 to TRBJ2-1, with 15 bases lining up with TRBD2. Trimming took 4 bases from V and 9 from J; bases not matched to a gene: 11. Germline CDR1 and CDR2: SGHRS and YFSETQ. The CDR3 length is 17 residues.

This clonotype was picked up many times. The CDR3 DNA reads as TGTGCCAGCAGCTCCGGTGAAGGGGGCCCCAATCAGCCCCAGCATTTT. It translates to CASSSGEGGPNQPQHF. The V and J genes are TRBV7-9 and TRBJ1-5; TRBD1 agrees at 7 bases. The CDR3 totals 16 residues. After removal of 4 bases from V and 3 bases from J, the junction contained 9 bases not matched to a gene. Germline V gene lookup returns CDR1 SEHNR and CDR2 FQNEAQ (reference sequence).

This clonotype was seen repeatedly, ten times or more. V gene TRBV7-2 combines with J gene TRBJ2-5; D is uncertain. Germline V CDR1 and CDR2: SGHTA, FQGNSA. This CDR3 has 15 residues. V was cut by 4 bases and J by 1 base, with 13 bases left in between. CDR3: CASSSPERSQETQYF. CDR3 sequence (DNA): TGTGCCAGCAGCTCCCCAGAGAGGAGCCAAGAGACCCAGTACTTC.

This clonotype was seen many times. The chain is built from TRBV28 and TRBJ2-7; D might be TRBD2 (5 bases). CDR1 and CDR2 (germline): MDHEN, SYDVKM. CDR3 length: 12 amino acids. The ends were cut back, 7 bases at V and 3 bases at J, with 10 bases in the middle. The DNA for the CDR3 is TGTGCCAGCAAGCGGAGTTACTACGAGCAGTACTTC. Translated, it gives CASKRSYYEQYF.

This clonotype was recorded at least ten times. The rearrangement links TRBV29-1 to TRBJ2-5; D is unclear. The CDR3 contains 13 residues. Germline V gives CDR1 SQVTM, CDR2 ANQGSEA. CDR3 bases: TGCACCACCGTTCTCGAGACACCAGAGACCCAGTACTTC. Protein product: CTTVLETPETQYF.

There are many counts of this clonotype. The V call is TRBV7-2, the J call TRBJ2-7; the match to TRBD2 covers 8 bases. CDR3 size: 15 residues. V dropped 5 bases and J dropped 2; count of bases not matched to a gene: 8. From germline, CDR1 is SGHTA and CDR2 FQGNSA. The chain's CDR3 is CASSPGTSYTYEQYF. In nucleotides, the CDR3 is TGTGCCAGCAGCCCGGGGACTAGTTACACCTACGAGCAGTACTTC.

This clonotype is labeled medium-sized (0.01 to 0.1%). The DNA for the CDR3 is TGTGCCAGCAGTTTGGGGGGGCTGGTCCCAAATTACACCTTC. Translation: CASSLGGLVPNYTF. The gene calls are TRBV12-3 or TRBV12-4 and TRBJ1-2; a weak D match, TRBD1 (6 bases). This CDR3 contains 14 residues. V was clipped by 3 bases and J by 11 bases, with 19 bases between them.

This chain uses TRBV20-1 with TRBJ2-7, with TRBD1 as a possible D gene (5 bases). V gave up 5 bases and J gave up 3 bases, with 14 bases separating them. The length of the CDR3 is 13 residues. Germline V gene lookup returns CDR1 DFQATT and CDR2 SNEGSKA (reference sequence). Here the CDR3 DNA reads TGCAGTGCTGGGGCCCAAGGAGTCTACGAGCAGTACTTC. This codes for CSAGAQGVYEQYF.

This clonotype was detected ten times or more. The chain carries TRBV4-3 and TRBJ2-1; 7 nucleotides agree with TRBD2. The CDR3 totals 17 residues. V shed 1 base, J shed 8 bases, and the junction held 14 bases outside the gene matches. Germline V gives CDR1 LGHNA, CDR2 YSLEER. In DNA, the CDR3 is TGCGCCAGCAGCCAAGTTTCCCAAGGACACCGGGGGGATGAGCAGTTCTTC. This codes for CASSQVSQGHRGDEQFF.

At least ten counts were recorded for this clonotype. The chain couples TRBV11-2 to TRBJ2-2, with D uncertain. Germline CDR1 and CDR2: SGHAT and FQNNGV. V dropped 4 bases and J dropped 0 bases, with 6 bases sitting between them. The CDR3 sequence is 14 residues long. The CDR3 DNA is TGTGCCAGCAGCTCCGGCCCGAACACCGGGGAGCTGTTTTTT. Residues: CASSSGPNTGELFF.

In its sample, this clonotype was seen many times. This chain links TRBV12-3 or TRBV12-4 with TRBJ2-3; 7 bases match TRBD1. The J segment lost 2 bases and the V segment lost 6 bases, leaving 5 bases of the junction unmatched. The CDR3 length is 14 residues. The chain's CDR3 is CASSWTGPTDTQYF. Here the CDR3 DNA reads TGTGCCAGCAGCTGGACAGGACCCACAGATACGCAGTATTTT.

This clonotype was seen at least ten times. The chain employs TRBV11-2 and TRBJ2-7; 8 bases are shared with TRBD1. CDR3 length equals 15 residues. V lost 4 bases and J lost 5; bases outside the gene matches: 10. The germline CDR1 and CDR2 sequences are SGHAT and FQNNGV. CDR3: CASSSYRGFRDEQYF. The DNA of the CDR3 is TGTGCCAGCAGCTCATACAGGGGGTTCCGAGACGAGCAGTACTTC. Full variable domain (missing parts from reference TRBV11-2 and TRBJ2-7): EAGVAQSPRYKIIEKRQSVAFWCNPISGHATLYWYQQILGQGPKLLIQFQNNGVVDDSQLPKDRFSAERLKGVDSTLKIQPAKLEDSAVYLCASSSYRGFRDEQYFGPGTRLTVT.

By its share, this clonotype is medium-sized (0.01 to 0.1%). The chain uses TRBV29-1 and TRBJ2-4; TRBD1 matches 7 bases. CDR1 and CDR2 from the germline V gene are SQVTM and ANQGSEA. The CDR3 totals 12 residues. Trimming cost V 8 bases and J 5 bases; bases outside gene matches: 6. Here the CDR3 DNA reads TGCAGCACATGGACAGGCCAAAACATTCAGTACTTC. Translation: CSTWTGQNIQYF.

This clonotype was counted at least ten times. The J gene is TRBJ2-1, the V gene TRBV24-1, with 7 positions matching TRBD1. V was clipped by 4 bases and J by 9 bases; unmatched bases: 14. Germline CDR1 reads KGHDR; CDR2 reads SFDVKD. The CDR3 is 16 amino acids. CDR3 in amino acids: CATSDLVDRVQSEQFF. The DNA of the CDR3 is TGTGCCACCAGTGACCTCGTCGACAGGGTCCAAAGTGAGCAGTTCTTC.

This chain connects TRBV5-6 to TRBJ1-2, with 7 bases identical to TRBD1. The germline gives CDR1 SGHDT, CDR2 YYEEEE. This CDR3 has 16 residues. Trimming removed 3 bases from V and 3 bases from J; junction bases left unmatched: 11. DNA of the CDR3: TGTGCCAGCAGCTCATTTACGGGACAGTTCTACTATGGCTACACCTTC. This gives the protein CASSSFTGQFYYGYTF. Using reference TRBV5-6 and TRBJ1-2 for the parts outside the CDR3, the full variable domain is DAGVTQSPTHLIKTRGQQVTLRCSPKSGHDTVSWYQQALGQGPQFIFQYYEEEERQRGNFPDRFSGHQFPNYSSELNVNALLLGDSALYLCASSSFTGQFYYGYTFGSGTRLTVV.